These 10 T cell receptor beta chains came from one sample sequenced in a study of T cell changes during pregnancy in multiple sclerosis. TCRdb keeps only in-frame clones here, not all; method: immunoSEQ multiplex PCR. Of approximately 20,000 clones in the sample, approximately 89% are singletons; the top ten hold approximately 5%. The sequences come from CD8+ T cells from peripheral blood mononuclear cells, collected after pregnancy. Source of these receptors: a female donor in good health, enrolled as a control in a pregnancy study.

J is TRBJ1-4 and V is TRBV27, with no clear D. Germline CDR1 is MNHEY and CDR2 is SMNVEV (reference sequence). The V and J ends lost 2 bases and 8 bases respectively, with 6 bases between them. The CDR3 runs to 12 residues. The CDR3 sequence: CASSLPGEKLFF. As DNA, the CDR3 is TGTGCCAGCAGTTTACCGGGGGAAAAACTGTTTTTT. The whole variable domain, filled in from reference TRBV27 and TRBJ1-4, reads EAQVTQNPRYLITVTGKKLTVTCSQNMNHEYMSWYRQDPGLGLRQIYYSMNVEVTDKGDVPEGYKVSRKEKRNFPLILESPSPNQTSLYFCASSLPGEKLFFGSGTQLSVL.

This chain connects TRBV7-3 to TRBJ2-3; D is possibly TRBD2 (6 bases). V lost 2 bases to trimming and J lost 2 bases, with 11 bases between them. This CDR3 region has 15 residues. Germline CDR1 is SGHTA and CDR2 is FQGTGA. The CDR3 coding sequence is TGTGCCAGCAGCTTAGGCGCGGGGACCACAGATACGCAGTATTTT. The encoded protein is CASSLGAGTTDTQYF.

The rearrangement joins TRBV27 to TRBJ1-6; 7 bases fit TRBD1. Germline CDR1 and CDR2: MNHEY and SMNVEV (reference sequence). CDR3 size: 14 residues. Unmatched junction bases numbered 12, after V lost 10 bases and J lost 9 bases. CDR3 sequence: CATTSGGRSSPLHF. The DNA of the CDR3 is TGTGCCACTACCTCAGGGGGGCGATCTTCACCCCTCCACTTT.

This chain joins TRBV11-2 and TRBJ2-7; TRBD2 might be the D (7 bases). The germline gives CDR1 SGHAT, CDR2 FQNNGV. Trimming shortened V by 5 bases and J by 2 bases, and 16 bases separated the two germline ends. This CDR3 is 15 amino acids long. The CDR3 is CASSPEGGRTYEQYF. The CDR3 coding sequence is TGTGCCAGCAGCCCCGAGGGGGGGAGAACCTACGAGCAGTACTTC.

The chain couples TRBV4-3 to TRBJ1-2; D is unclear. The V gene's germline CDR1 is LGHNA and CDR2 YSLEER. V was clipped by 4 bases and J by 0 bases, with 12 bases between them. The CDR3 consists of 15 residues. Written as DNA, the CDR3 is TGCGCCAGCAGCCCGGTTCCCCGAGCTAACTATGGCTACACCTTC. Protein sequence: CASSPVPRANYGYTF.

The chain recombines TRBV5-3 with TRBJ1-2; D is undetermined. Being an ORF, TRBV5-3 has a function that is uncertain. Trimming left V 5 bases short and J 0 bases short, with 14 bases between. The CDR3 has 15 residues. The CDR3 nucleotides are TGTGCCAGAAGGGCCCGCGGCTCCTCTAACTATGGCTACACCTTC. Protein sequence: CARRARGSSNYGYTF.

This sequence joins TRBV9 and TRBJ2-7; the D gene is possibly TRBD1 (6 bases). V shed 4 bases and J shed 3 bases, with 20 bases lying between them. CDR1 SGDLS and CDR2 YYNGEE come from the germline V gene. The CDR3 extends over 16 amino acids. CDR3 residues: CASSTYPQGAIYEQYF. Written as DNA, the CDR3 is TGTGCCAGCAGCACCTACCCACAGGGCGCAATCTACGAGCAGTACTTC.

The chain couples TRBV4-1 to TRBJ1-2, with TRBD1 identical over 10 bases. This CDR3 comprises 15 residues. V dropped 5 bases and J dropped 1; count of bases not matched to a gene: 4. CDR1 and CDR2 from the germline V gene are MGHRA and YSYEKL. Written as DNA, the CDR3 is TGCGCCAGCAGCTCGGACAGGGGGTATAACTATGGCTACACCTTC. As protein: CASSSDRGYNYGYTF.

The rearrangement joins TRBV5-8 to TRBJ2-7; the D gene is possibly TRBD1 (6 bases). Germline V CDR1 and CDR2: SGHTS, YDEGEE. The CDR3 totals 15 residues. V lost 5 bases to trimming and J lost 4 bases, with 19 bases between them. The CDR3 spells CASSYPRTDLYEQYF. The CDR3 DNA is TGTGCCAGCAGTTACCCAAGGACAGACCTATACGAGCAGTACTTC. Variable domain in full (rest from reference TRBV5-8 and TRBJ2-7): EAGVTQSPTHLIKTRGQQATLRCSPISGHTSVYWYQQALGLGLQFLLWYDEGEERNRGNFPPRFSGRQFPNYSSELNVNALELEDSALYLCASSYPRTDLYEQYFGPGTRLTVT.

The genes are TRBV2 and TRBJ2-6, with a possible D match to TRBD1 (6 bases). The germline V and J ends were trimmed by 6 bases and 0 bases, with 15 bases remaining between them. Germline loops: CDR1 SNHLY, CDR2 FYNNEI. The CDR3 sequence is 17 residues long. This CDR3 is CASSGRNRASGANVLTF. CDR3 DNA sequence: TGTGCCAGCAGCGGAAGAAACAGGGCCTCTGGGGCCAACGTCCTGACTTTC.